This T cell receptor beta chain was sequenced during a study of sequential checkpoint blockade in melanoma (dated by TCRdb to between 2018 and 2020). Concerning the study at large: Patients were assigned by 1:1 randomization to either first-line nivolumab followed by ipilimumab (arm A) or ipilimumab followed by nivolumab (arm B). Maintenance nivolumab came after each of the two trial sequences. Points the paper makes about the study in general: Larger, independent patient cohorts are needed to validate the response-prediction model that combines TCR metrics and mutation burden.

What this sample's treatment or condition label stands for: randomized to nivolumab then ipilimumab (arm A) or the reverse (arm B). Prior DNA-damaging chemotherapy had not been received by any trial patient. On a FACS Aria II flow cytometer, live CD3+CD8+ cells that were negative for CD19 and CD56 were sorted from thawed PBMCs. Samples were obtained from patients with melanoma enrolled in CheckMate 064, a randomized, open-label phase II trial of sequential checkpoint blockade. Peripheral blood mononuclear cells were collected by leukapheresis, purified using Ficoll-Paque, and frozen in human serum containing around 10% DMSO. Immediately after sorting, the purity of the sorted blood CD3+CD8+ cells was confirmed to be >98%, and DNA was then extracted. The immunoSEQ Assay was used to immunosequence TCRbeta CDR3 regions from genomic DNA. Prior to high-throughput sequencing, genomic DNA was amplified by bias-controlled multiplex PCR. For the original study's pipeline: To quantify the absolute abundance of each unique TCRbeta CDR3 region, the sequences were collapsed and filtered. Clonality, defined as 1 minus Pielou's evenness, was calculated using only productive rearrangements. Clones with significantly greater frequencies in on-treatment versus baseline samples were identified using a previously published method. TCRdb's version of the immuneACCESS table is confined to in-frame rearrangements and falls short of the full clone set. An unresolved V gene accounts for under half of the shortfall where checked; the remainder is of unknown origin. Clone size and the V and J calls come from that table; the DNA yielded D and trimming. The sample table contains more than 7,500 clones; only one count was recorded for around 71% of them. Clones ranked in the top ten supply less than 25% of the sample.

About this clone itself: The clone's antigen remains unknown. Qualities for individual bases were not recorded, and no much larger clone is one base off.

This receptor was identified in a human donor with melanoma. The specimen was CD8+ T cells sorted from blood (inferred from file names), collected from a patient given nivolumab and ipilimumab in sequence.

At the DNA level, the sequence is TGCGCCAGCAGCCAAGAGGGACTAGCGGCTAGCACAGATACGCAGTATTTT. The resulting protein is CASSQEGLAASTDTQYF. In this chain, TRBV4-1 is recombined with TRBJ2-3; 11 bases in the junction line up with TRBD2. The germline V end is reduced by 0 bases and the J end by 0 bases; junction bases left unmatched: 2. The CDR3 starts with the cysteine, ends with the phenylalanine, and has 17 residues. Only the CDR3 portion is preserved as DNA: 51 bases, with reading frame beginning at the first base. The germline V gene yields MGHRA for CDR1 and YSYEKL for CDR2.